This T cell receptor beta chain was sequenced in a study of cytomegalovirus exposure and HLA in healthy donors (dated by TCRdb to 2015 to 2018). At the level of the whole study: According to an earlier analysis of several hundred of the donors, about 190 million T cells yielded roughly 110 million unique TCR beta sequences and about 300 Gb of sequence data. An earlier analysis of fewer than 750 of the donors used high-throughput TCR beta sequencing to judge whether each TCR beta V gene segment behaved as functional or pseudogenic. A handful of DR-DQ haplotypes were handled as single units for association and clustering because linkage in the cohort was strong. On average, roughly 250,000 unique TCR beta nucleotide sequences were sequenced per donor among 350 to 400 genotyped donors of the cohort, with roughly 18% of those sequences being non-productive. To predict cytomegalovirus infection status, the study brought together high-throughput TCR immunosequencing, statistical association of individual TCRs with disease status, and machine learning. Using immunosequencing, the study profiled T cell repertoires from 666 subjects and related those repertoires to cytomegalovirus serostatus. Both class I and class II loci were covered by HLA typing, at four-digit resolution. The study aimed to test whether signatures of past pathogen exposure could be identified by cataloging public T cell receptors. A later genetic analysis used genome-wide SNP genotypes for about 55% of the 666 donors, treating that subset as a discovery cohort. An early release covering about 600 HLA-typed donors comprised roughly 300 gigabases of sequencing data and approximately 85 million unique TCR sequences. Alongside the repertoire data, information on donor age, sex, ethnicity and CMV serostatus was compiled. The number of typed donors differed by locus: about 620-630 for A, B, C, DRB1 and DQB1; 500 to 550 for DQA1; some 590 for DPA1; and some 470 for DPB1. Besides the first cohort of 666 subjects, a separate validation cohort made up of 120 different subjects was used. In the later analysis, no new phenotypic data were used to find candidate immune exposures; instead, reliance was placed on TCR beta sequences and their occurrence across donors. Every discovery cohort repertoire had been produced on one sequencing platform. Of the roughly 390 genotyped donors, 81% were placed in the genetic ancestry cluster associated with self-reported Caucasian donors. A later analysis re-examined previously published TCR beta repertoires from more than 650 donors and added high-resolution HLA genotyping to investigate patterns of TCR occurrence.

From the cysteine up to the phenylalanine, the CDR3 has a length of 14 residues. Of all the DNA, just the CDR3 is kept, 42 bases in frame from base 1. Trimming leaves V shorter by 6 bases and J shorter by 1 base, with the junction holding 5 bases beyond the gene matches. CDR1 and CDR2, looked up from the germline V gene (reference sequence), are SGHAT and FQDESV. In total, approximately 610 healthy bone marrow donors made up the cohort. Cohort members were all nominally healthy when sampled, although unrecorded immune exposures were likely present. The donor tested CMV seronegative, placing the donor among the 350 or so seronegative members of the cohort. A peripheral blood sample was provided by each donor, and peripheral blood mononuclear cells were used for TCR beta sequencing. Genomic DNA was extracted from the blood cell samples with the Qiagen DNeasy Blood Extraction Kit. A remark on this clone: The antigen it recognizes is unknown. One base away there is no much larger clone; base qualities are not given.

The receptor library was made with the immunoSEQ multiplex PCR assay. For the multiplex PCR, a mixture combining 60 forward primers for TCR Vbeta segments and 13 reverse primers for TCR Jbeta segments was used. Amplification of the CDR3 region of rearranged TCR beta genes was performed with a multiplex PCR assay on genomic DNA. Amplified TCR beta libraries were sequenced as 87-base-pair reads on the Illumina HiSeq System. The authors' pipeline ran thus. In a later analysis, 77 million or so unique TCR beta chains were counted across the roughly 610 repertoires, and roughly 9.9 million of these chains were shared by at least two donors. Raw reads were error-corrected and collapsed into unique sequences by a nearest-neighbor algorithm in which closely related sequences were merged to remove PCR and sequencing errors. CDR3 sequences were aligned to IMGT reference sequences to assign V, D and J gene segments. Each retained sequence needed at least a six-nucleotide match to both a V gene segment and a J gene segment. A rearrangement counted as productive if the CDR3 had no stop codons and remained in frame with V and J, and every other rearrangement counted as non-productive. CDR3 was defined according to IMGT convention as the region running from the second conserved V-encoded cysteine to the conserved J-encoded phenylalanine. The earlier analysis of 587 of the donors excluded sequences that lacked an unambiguous match to a single V gene segment. An earlier analysis of several hundred of the donors called V segments functional above 56.7% productive rearrangements and segregating when the between-donor standard deviation exceeded 5%. A statistical classification framework was built to diagnose cytomegalovirus status from the catalog of TCR beta chain sequences. A later analysis assigned V and J genes by comparing TCR nucleotide sequences with IMGT/GENE-DB human TR gene sequences. Using the TCRdist pipeline, a later analysis assigned CDR3 sequences along with most-parsimonious VDJ recombination scenarios. A later analysis defined each TCR beta chain by its CDR3 amino acid sequence plus V-gene family, and excluded reads lacking a unique V-gene family. In a later analysis, 500 to 700 highly shared, low-generation-probability nucleotide sequences were removed to address suspected cross-contamination and a sequencing artifact. In a later analysis, a clonal expansion index was calculated for each public chain from normalized within-repertoire ranks of inferred template counts. In a later analysis, generation probabilities were computed using a VDJ recombination model fitted to out-of-frame rearrangements, and the results were checked against IGoR. Hypergeometric tests were used in a later analysis to score TCR-TCR, TCR-HLA and TCR-CMV co-occurrence, with a repertoire-size bias correction applied to the TCR pairs. False discovery rates were estimated in a later analysis by permuting HLA or CMV assignments 20 times. A later analysis grouped co-occurring TCRs with DBSCAN, adding TCRdist sequence similarity when clustering within HLA-allele-positive subsets. For co-occurrence clustering, repertoires with fewer than 30,000 or more than 120,000 public chains were excluded, along with roughly 5 repertoires with anomalous nucleotide sharing. TCRdb limited this immuneACCESS table to in-frame rearrangements with V and J called. A share of clones is missing; checked studies link under half to unresolved V genes, and the rest is unexplained. D and trimming were read from the DNA, whereas the V and J calls and clone size are those reported in that table. Within this sample are 150,000 or so clones, with 60% to 85% of them counted one time only. Approximately 4% of the sample is held by the ten biggest clonotypes.

General study outcomes and caveats: Because counts were too low, more than 15 rarely observed V segments, including chromosome 9 orphons, were excluded from the earlier analysis of several hundred of the donors. Because HLA typing was unavailable for some donors at each locus, only the typed subset was used in association tests. According to a later analysis, parvovirus B19, influenza, CMV and Epstein-Barr virus appeared linked to several top co-occurrence clusters. The cohort was sequenced for TCR beta chains only, and without alpha or paired-chain data the features that could be detected were limited. Assigning TCR associations to individual alleles was difficult when HLA alleles, especially DR and DQ, strongly co-occurred. In both the original and validation cohorts, the classifier was reported to diagnose cytomegalovirus status with high specificity and sensitivity. The study gave a list of over 150 TCR beta chains associated with cytomegalovirus. A cluster of highly shared sequence variants was judged likely to represent a technical artifact of the sequencing pipeline. In vitro tests confirmed that a few of the cytomegalovirus-associated TCR beta chains recognize cytomegalovirus antigens. V-gene and J-gene trimming of TCR beta chains was associated with a missense DCLRE1C variant in a later genetic analysis, and the association was replicated in an independent cohort. Linkage disequilibrium might explain the correlated functional status among segregating V segments, but an unknown experimental factor could not be ruled out. In an earlier analysis of more than 450 of the donors, most TCR beta V segments were observed in productive rearrangements about 90% or about 30% of the time, broadly matching IMGT annotations. Sequencing depth was assumed to be roughly uniform across donors in the presence/absence analyses, though that assumption may not hold. A further reported finding was that TCR beta sequences accurately predicted the HLA-A and HLA-B alleles for most subjects in the first cohort. Because the 87-base-pair reads could not distinguish some IMGT-functional V segments, including TRBV6-2 and TRBV6-3, those segments were excluded. The only immune exposure information available for the cohort was CMV serostatus. The authors suggested that the approach could potentially be extended to other disease states and immunological phenotypes. In a later analysis, TCR association rates were found to vary across HLA loci, with the most associated TCRs seen for DRB1 alleles and the fewest for HLA-C alleles. In a later genetic analysis, fewer N-insertions in productive TCRs were reported among donors in an Asian-associated ancestry cluster than the roughly 640-donor mean. In a later analysis, HLA-associated TCR beta chains were found to be more clonally expanded and to have lower generation probabilities than equally common non-associated chains. A later analysis associated about 16,000 TCR beta sequences with specific HLA alleles at a false discovery rate of 0.05. Most CMV-associated TCR beta chains appeared to be HLA-restricted in a later analysis, and the HLA associations seemed to be driven largely by CMV exposure. Across donors, most TCR sequences were observed very rarely, whereas some public TCRs were present in many individuals.

Material for sequencing was PBMCs. The sequence derives from a woman between 40 and 55 years old in good health and CMV-seronegative. Here the chain combines TRBV11-1 and TRBJ1-1; 7 junctional bases match TRBD1. The bases read TGTGCCAGCAGTCGACAGGGAGGGAACACTGAAGCTTTCTTT. This translates into CASSRQGGNTEAFF. The variable domain in full, with residues beyond the CDR3 obtained from the reference TRBV11-1 and TRBJ1-1 genes, is EAEVAQSPRYKITEKSQAVAFWCDPISGHATLYWYRQILGQGPELLVQFQDESVVDDSQLPKDRFSAERLKGVDSTLKIQPAELGDSAMYLCASSRQGGNTEAFFGQGTRLTVV.